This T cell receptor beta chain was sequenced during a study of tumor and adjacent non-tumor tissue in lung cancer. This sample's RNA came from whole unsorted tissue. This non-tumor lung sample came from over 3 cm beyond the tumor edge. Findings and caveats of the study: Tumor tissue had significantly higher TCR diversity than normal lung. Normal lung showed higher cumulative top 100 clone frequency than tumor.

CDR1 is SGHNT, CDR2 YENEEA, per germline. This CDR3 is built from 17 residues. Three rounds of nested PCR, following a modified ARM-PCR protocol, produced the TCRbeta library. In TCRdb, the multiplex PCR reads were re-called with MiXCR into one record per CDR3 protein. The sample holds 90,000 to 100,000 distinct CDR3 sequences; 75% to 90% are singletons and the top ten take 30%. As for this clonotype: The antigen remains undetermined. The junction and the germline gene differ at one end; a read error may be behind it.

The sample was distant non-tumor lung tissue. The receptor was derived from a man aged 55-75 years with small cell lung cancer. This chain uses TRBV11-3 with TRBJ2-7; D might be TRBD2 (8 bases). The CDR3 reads CASSFSGDSPTIYEQYF. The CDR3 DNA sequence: TGTGCCAGCAGCTTTAGCGGGGACAGCCCCACTATCTACGAACAGTATTTC. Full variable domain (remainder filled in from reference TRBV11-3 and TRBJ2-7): EAGVVQSPRYKIIEKKQPVAFWCNPISGHNTLYWYLQNLGQGPELLIRYENEEAVDDSQLPKDRFSAERLKGVDSTLKIQPAELGDSAVYLCASSFSGDSPTIYEQYFGPGTRLTVT.